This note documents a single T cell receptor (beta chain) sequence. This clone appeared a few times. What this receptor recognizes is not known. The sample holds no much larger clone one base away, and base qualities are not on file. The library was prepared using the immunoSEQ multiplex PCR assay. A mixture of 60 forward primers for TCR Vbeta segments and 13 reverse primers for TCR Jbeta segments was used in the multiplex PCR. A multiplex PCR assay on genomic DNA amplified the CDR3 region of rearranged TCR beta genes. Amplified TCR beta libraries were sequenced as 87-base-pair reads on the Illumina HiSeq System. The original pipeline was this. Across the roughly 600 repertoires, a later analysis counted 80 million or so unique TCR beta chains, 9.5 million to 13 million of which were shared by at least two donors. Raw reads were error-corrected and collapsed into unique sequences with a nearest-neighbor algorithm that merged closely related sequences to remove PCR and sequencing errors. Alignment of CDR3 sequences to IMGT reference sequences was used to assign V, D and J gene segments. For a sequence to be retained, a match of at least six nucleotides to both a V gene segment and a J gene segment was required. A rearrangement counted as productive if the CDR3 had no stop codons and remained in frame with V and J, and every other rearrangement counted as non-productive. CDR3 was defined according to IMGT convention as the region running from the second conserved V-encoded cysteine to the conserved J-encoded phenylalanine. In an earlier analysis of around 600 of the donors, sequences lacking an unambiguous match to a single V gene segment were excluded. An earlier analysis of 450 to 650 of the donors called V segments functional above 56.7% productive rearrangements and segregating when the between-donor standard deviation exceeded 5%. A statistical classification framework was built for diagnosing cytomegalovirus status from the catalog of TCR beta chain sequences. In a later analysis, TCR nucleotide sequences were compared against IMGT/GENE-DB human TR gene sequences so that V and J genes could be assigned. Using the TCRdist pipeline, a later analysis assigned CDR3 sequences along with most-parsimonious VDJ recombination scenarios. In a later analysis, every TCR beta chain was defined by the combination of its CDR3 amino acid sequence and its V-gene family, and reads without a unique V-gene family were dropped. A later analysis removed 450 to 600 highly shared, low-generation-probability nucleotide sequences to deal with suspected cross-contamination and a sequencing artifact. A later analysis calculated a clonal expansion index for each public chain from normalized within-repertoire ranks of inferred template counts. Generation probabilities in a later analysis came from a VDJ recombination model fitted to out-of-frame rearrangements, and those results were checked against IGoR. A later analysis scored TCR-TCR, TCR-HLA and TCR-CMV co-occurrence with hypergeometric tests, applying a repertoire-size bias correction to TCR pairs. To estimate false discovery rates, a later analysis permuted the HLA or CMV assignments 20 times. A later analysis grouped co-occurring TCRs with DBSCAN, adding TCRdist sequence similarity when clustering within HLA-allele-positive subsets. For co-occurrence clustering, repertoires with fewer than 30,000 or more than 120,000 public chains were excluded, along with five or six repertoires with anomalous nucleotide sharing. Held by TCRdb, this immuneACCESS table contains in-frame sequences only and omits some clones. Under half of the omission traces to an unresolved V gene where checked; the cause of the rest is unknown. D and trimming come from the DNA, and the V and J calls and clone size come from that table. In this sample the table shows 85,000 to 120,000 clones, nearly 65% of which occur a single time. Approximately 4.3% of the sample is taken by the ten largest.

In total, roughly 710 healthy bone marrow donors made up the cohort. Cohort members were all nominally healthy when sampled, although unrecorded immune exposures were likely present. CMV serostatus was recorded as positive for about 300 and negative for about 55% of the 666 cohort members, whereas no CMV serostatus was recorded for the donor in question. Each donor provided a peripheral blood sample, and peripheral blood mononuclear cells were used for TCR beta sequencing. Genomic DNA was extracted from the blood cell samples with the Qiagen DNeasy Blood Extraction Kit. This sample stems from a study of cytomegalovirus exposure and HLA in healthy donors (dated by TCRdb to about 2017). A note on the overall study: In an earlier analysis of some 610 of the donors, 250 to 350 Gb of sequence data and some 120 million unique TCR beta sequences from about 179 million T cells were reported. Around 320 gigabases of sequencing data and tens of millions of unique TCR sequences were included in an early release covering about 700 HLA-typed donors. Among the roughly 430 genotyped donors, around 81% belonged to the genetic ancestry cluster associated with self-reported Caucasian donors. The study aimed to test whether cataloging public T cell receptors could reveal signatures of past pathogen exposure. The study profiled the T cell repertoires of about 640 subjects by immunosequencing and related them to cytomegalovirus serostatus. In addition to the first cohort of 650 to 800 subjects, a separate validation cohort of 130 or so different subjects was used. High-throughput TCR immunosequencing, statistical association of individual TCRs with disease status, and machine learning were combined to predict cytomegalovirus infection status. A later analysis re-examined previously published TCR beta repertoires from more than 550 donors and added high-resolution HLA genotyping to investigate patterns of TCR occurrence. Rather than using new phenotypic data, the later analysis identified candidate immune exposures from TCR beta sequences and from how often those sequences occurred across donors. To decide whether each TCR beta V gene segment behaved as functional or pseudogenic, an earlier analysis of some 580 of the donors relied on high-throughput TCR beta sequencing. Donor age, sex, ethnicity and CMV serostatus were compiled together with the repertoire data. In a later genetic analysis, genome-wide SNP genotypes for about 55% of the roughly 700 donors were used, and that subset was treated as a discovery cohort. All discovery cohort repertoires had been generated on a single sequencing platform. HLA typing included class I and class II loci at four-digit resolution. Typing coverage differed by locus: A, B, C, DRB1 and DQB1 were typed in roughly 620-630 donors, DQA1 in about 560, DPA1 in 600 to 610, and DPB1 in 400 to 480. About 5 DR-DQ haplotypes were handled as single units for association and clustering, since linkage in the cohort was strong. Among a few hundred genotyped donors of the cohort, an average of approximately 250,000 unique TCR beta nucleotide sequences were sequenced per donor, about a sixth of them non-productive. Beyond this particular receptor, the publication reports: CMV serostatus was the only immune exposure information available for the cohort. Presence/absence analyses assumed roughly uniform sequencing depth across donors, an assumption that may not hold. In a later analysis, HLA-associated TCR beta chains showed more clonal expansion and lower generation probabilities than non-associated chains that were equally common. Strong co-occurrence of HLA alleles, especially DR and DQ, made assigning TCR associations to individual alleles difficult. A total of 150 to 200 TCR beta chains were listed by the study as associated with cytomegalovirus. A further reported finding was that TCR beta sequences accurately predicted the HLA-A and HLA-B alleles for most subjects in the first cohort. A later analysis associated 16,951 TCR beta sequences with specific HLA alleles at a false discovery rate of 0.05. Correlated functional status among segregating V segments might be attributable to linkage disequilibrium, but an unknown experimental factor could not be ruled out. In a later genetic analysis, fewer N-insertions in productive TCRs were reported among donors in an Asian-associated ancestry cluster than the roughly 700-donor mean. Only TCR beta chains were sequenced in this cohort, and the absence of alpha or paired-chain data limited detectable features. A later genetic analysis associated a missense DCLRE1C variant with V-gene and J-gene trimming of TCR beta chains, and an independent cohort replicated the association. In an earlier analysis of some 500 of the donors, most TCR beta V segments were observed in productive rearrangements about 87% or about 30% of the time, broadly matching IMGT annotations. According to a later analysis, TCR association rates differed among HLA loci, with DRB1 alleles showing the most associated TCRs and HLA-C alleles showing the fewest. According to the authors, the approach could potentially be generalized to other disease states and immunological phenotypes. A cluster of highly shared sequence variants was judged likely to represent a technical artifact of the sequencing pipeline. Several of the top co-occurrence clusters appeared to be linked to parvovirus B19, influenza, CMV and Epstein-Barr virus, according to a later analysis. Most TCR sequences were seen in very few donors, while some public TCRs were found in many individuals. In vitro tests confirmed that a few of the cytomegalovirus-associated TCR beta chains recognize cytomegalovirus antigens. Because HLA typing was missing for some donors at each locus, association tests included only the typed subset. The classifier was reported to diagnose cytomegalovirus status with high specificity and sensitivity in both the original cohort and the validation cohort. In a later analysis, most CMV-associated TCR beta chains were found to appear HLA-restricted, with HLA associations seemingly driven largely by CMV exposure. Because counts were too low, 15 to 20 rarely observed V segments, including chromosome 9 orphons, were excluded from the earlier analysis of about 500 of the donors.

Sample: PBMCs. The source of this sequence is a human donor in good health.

The CDR3 protein sequence reads: CASSPSGSEYNEQFF. The DNA reads as follows: TGTGCCAGCAGCCCTAGCGGGAGTGAGTACAATGAGCAGTTCTTC. The sequence joins TRBV6-4 to TRBJ2-1; 10 central bases correspond to TRBD2. At the junction V is shortened by 6 bases and J by 4 bases; bases outside the gene matches: 6. For CDR1 and CDR2, the germline V gene lists MRHNA and SNTAGT. The CDR3 has 15 amino acids, counting the end cysteine and phenylalanine. Kept here is only the CDR3 DNA, which spans 45 bases and is read in frame from base 1.